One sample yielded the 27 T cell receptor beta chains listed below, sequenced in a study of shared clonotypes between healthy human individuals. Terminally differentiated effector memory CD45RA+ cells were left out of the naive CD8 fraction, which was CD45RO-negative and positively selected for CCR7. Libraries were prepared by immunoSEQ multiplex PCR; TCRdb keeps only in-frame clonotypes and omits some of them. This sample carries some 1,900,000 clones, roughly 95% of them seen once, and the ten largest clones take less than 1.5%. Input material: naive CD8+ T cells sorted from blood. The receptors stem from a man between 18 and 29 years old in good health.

CDR3 residues: CASSLFDEQFF. The CDR3 bases are TGTGCCAGCAGCTTATTCGATGAGCAGTTCTTC. V usage is TRBV11-2 and J usage is TRBJ2-1, with D hard to call. From germline, CDR1 is SGHAT and CDR2 FQNNGV. CDR3 length: 11 amino acids. V shed 2 bases and J shed 8 bases, with 4 bases lying between them.

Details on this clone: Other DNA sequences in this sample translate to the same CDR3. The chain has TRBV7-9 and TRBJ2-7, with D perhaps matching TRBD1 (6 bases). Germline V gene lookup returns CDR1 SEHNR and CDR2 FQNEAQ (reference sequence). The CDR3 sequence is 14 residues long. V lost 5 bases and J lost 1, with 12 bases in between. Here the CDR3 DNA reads TGTGCCAGCAGCCCTATGGACAGTTCCTACGAGCAGTACTTC. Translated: CASSPMDSSYEQYF.

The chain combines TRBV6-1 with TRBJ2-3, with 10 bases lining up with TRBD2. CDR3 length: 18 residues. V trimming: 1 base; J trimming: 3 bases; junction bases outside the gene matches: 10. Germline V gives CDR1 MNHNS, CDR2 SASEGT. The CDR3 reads CASSEVPSGGAQTDTQYF. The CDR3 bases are TGTGCCAGCAGTGAAGTCCCCAGCGGGGGGGCCCAGACAGATACGCAGTATTTT.

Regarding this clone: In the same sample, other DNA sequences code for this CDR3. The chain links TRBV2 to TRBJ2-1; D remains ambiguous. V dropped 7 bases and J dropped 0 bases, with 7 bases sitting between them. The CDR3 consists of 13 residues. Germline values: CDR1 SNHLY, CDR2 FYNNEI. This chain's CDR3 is CASTASSYNEQFF. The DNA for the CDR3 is TGTGCCAGCACCGCTAGCTCCTACAATGAGCAGTTCTTC.

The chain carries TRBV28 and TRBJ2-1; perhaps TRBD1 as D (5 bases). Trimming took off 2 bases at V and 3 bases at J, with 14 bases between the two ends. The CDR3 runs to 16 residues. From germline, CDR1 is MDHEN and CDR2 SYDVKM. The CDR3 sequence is CASSLRGEPGYNEQFF. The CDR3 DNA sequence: TGTGCCAGCAGTTTAAGGGGCGAGCCAGGCTACAATGAGCAGTTCTTC.

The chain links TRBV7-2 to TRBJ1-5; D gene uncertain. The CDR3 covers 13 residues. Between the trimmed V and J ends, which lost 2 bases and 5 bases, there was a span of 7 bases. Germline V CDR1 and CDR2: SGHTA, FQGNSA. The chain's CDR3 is CASSLTQYQPQHF. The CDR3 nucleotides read TGTGCCAGCAGCTTAACACAGTATCAGCCCCAGCATTTT.

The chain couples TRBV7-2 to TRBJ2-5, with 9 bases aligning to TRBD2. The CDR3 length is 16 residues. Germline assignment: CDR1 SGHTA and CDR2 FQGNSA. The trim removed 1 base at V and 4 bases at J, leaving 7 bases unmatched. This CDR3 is CASSLDASGVGETQYF. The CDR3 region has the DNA TGTGCCAGCAGCTTAGATGCTAGCGGGGTGGGAGAGACCCAGTACTTC.

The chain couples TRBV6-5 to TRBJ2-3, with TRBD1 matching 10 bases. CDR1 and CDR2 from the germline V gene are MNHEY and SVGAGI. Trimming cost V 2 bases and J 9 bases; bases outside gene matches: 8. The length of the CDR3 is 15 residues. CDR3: CASSYQGQGSDTQYF. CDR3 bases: TGTGCCAGCAGTTACCAGGGACAGGGGTCGGACACGCAGTATTTT.

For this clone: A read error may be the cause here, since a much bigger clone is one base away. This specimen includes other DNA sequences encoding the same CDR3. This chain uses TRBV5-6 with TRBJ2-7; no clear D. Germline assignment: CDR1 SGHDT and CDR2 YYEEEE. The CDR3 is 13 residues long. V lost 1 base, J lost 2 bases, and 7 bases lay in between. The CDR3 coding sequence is TGTGCCAGCAGCTTGACAGAAACCTACGAGCAGTACTTC. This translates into CASSLTETYEQYF.

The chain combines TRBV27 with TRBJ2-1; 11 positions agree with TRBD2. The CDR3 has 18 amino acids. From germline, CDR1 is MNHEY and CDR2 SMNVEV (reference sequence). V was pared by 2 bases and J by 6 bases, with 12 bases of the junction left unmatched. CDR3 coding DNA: TGTGCCAGCAGTTTACCCCAATTCACACTAGCGGGAGCCAATGAGCAGTTCTTC. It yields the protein CASSLPQFTLAGANEQFF.

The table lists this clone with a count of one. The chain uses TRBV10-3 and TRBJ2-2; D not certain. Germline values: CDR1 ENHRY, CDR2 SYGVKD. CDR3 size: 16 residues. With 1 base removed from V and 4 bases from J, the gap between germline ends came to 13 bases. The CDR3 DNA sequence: TGTGCCATCAGTGAGTTTTGGGTCCCAGGCACCGGGGAGCTGTTTTTT. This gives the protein CAISEFWVPGTGELFF.

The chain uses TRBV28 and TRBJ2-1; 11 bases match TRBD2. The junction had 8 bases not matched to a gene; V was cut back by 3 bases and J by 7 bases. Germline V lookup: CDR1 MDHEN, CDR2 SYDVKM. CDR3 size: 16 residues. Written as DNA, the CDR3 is TGTGCCAGCAGTTTGGCTAGCGGGGGGCCTTGGAATGAGCAGTTCTTC. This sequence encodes CASSLASGGPWNEQFF.

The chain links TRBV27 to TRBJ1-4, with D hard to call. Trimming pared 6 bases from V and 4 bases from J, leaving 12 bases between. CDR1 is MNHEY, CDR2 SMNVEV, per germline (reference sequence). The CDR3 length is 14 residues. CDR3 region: CASSPVLGNEKLFF. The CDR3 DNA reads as TGTGCCAGCAGCCCAGTCCTGGGTAATGAAAAACTGTTTTTT.

DNA for the CDR3: TGTGCCATCAGTGAGAATACAGGGTACATTTTTTTT. Its translation: CAISENTGYIFF. The rearrangement uses TRBV10-3 and TRBJ1-4; D is perhaps TRBD1 (6 bases). V lost 2 bases, J lost 17 bases, and 15 bases lay in between. The CDR3 length is 12 residues. Looked up from germline, CDR1 is ENHRY and CDR2 is SYGVKD.

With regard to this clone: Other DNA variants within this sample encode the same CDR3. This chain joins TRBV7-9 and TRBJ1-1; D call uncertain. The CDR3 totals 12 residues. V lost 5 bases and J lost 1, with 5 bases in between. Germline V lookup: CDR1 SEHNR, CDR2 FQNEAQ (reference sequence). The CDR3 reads CASSHGNTEAFF. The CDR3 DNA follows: TGTGCCAGCAGCCATGGGAACACTGAAGCTTTCTTT. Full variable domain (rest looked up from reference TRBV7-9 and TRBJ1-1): DTGVSQNPRHKITKRGQNVTFRCDPISEHNRLYWYRQTLGQGPEFLTYFQNEAQLEKSRLLSDRFSAERPKGSFSTLEIQRTEQGDSAMYLCASSHGNTEAFFGQGTRLTVV.

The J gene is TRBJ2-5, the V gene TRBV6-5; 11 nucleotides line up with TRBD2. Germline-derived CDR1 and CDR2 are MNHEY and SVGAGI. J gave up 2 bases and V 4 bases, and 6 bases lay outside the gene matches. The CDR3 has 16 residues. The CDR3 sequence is CASSFQLAGEQETQYF. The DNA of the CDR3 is TGTGCCAGCAGTTTCCAACTAGCGGGGGAACAAGAGACCCAGTACTTC.

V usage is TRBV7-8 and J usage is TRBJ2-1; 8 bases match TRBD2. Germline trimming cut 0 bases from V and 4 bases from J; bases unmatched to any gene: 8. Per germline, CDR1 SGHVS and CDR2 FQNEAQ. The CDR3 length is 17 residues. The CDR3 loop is CASSLAVLAGLYNEQFF. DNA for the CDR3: TGTGCCAGCAGCTTAGCTGTGTTAGCGGGGTTGTACAATGAGCAGTTCTTC.

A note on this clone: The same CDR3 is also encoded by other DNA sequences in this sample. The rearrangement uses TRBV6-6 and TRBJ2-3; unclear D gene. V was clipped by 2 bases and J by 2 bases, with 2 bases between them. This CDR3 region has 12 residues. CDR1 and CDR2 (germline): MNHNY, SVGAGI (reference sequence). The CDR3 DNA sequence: TGTGCCAGCAGTTACGACACAGATACGCAGTATTTT. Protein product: CASSYDTDTQYF.

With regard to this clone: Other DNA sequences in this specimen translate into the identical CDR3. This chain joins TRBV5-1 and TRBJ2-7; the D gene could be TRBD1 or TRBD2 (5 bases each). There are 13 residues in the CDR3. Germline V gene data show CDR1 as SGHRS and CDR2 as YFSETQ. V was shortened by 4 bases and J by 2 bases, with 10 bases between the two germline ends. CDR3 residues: CASSLGRAYEQYF. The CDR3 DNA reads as TGCGCCAGCAGCCTGGGACGGGCCTACGAGCAGTACTTC.

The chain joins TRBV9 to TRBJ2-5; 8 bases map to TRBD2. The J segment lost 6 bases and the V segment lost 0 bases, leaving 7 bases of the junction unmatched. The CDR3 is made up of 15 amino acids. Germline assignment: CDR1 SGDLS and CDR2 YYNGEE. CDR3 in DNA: TGTGCCAGCAGCGTAGCGGGAGGGCCCACGAAGACCCAGTACTTC. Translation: CASSVAGGPTKTQYF.

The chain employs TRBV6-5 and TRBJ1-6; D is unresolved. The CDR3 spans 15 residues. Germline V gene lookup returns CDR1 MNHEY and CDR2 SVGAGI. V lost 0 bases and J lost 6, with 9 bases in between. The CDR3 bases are TGTGCCAGCAGTTACTCAACGGTCCTTAATTCACCCCTCCACTTT. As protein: CASSYSTVLNSPLHF.

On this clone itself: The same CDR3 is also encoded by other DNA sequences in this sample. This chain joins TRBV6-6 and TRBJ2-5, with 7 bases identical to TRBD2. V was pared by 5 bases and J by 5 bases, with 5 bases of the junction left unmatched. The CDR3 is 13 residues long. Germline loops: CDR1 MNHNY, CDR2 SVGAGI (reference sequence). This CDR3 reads CASSPRGEETQYF. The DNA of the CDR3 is TGTGCCAGCAGTCCCCGGGGGGAGGAGACCCAGTACTTC.

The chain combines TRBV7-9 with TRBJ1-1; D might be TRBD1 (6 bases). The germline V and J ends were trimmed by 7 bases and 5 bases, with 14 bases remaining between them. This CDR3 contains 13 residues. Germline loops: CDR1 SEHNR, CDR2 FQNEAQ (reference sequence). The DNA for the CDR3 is TGTGCCAGCAAAGGGGGGTCGGGGACTGAAGCTTTCTTT. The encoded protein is CASKGGSGTEAFF.

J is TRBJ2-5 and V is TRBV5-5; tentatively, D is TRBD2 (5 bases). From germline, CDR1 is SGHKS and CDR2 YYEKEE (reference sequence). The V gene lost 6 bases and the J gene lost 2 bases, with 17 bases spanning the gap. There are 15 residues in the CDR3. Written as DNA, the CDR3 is TGTGCCAGCACGCAGGAGGAGTGGTGGCAAGAGACCCAGTACTTC. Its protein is CASTQEEWWQETQYF.

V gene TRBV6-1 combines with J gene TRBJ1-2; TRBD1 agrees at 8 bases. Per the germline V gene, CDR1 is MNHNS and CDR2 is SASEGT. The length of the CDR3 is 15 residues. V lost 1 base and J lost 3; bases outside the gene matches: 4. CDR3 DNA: TGTGCCAGCAGTGAAGACAGGGGGGTTTACTATGGCTACACCTTC. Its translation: CASSEDRGVYYGYTF.

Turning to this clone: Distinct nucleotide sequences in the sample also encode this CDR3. The CDR3 coding sequence is TGTGCCAGCAGCTTAGGTTCCCAGCGGGGCTACAATGAGCAGTTCTTC. This translates into CASSLGSQRGYNEQFF. V usage is TRBV7-2 and J usage is TRBJ2-1; 7 bases line up with TRBD2. The CDR3 loop spans 16 amino acids. V lost 1 base, J lost 3 bases, and 6 bases stayed unmatched. CDR1 is SGHTA, CDR2 FQGNSA, per germline.

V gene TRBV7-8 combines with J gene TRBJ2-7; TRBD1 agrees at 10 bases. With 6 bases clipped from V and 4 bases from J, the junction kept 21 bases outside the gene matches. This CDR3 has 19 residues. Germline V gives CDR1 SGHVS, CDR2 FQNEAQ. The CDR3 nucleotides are TGTGCCAGCAGTCCCTTTCAGTTCAAGCAGGACAGGGGGATGTACGAGCAGTACTTC. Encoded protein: CASSPFQFKQDRGMYEQYF.